This T cell receptor (beta chain) was identified during a study of regulatory T cells in long-lasting Graves disease. The study, taken as a whole, reports: TCR diversity was lower in persistent Graves' patients than in newly diagnosed ones. Only a small sample size was used, which may have cut accuracy.

Building of the TCR beta libraries involved iRepertoire HTBI primers and Arm-PCR of CDR3 regions. As handled by the study authors: Sequenced samples collectively carried under 75 TRBV and around 15 TRBJ segments. TCRdb processed the multiplex PCR reads anew with MiXCR; each CDR3 protein has one entry. TCRdb assigned the V and J calls; the authors' analysis was not used. Counted here are around 420,000 distinct CDR3 sequences, about 15% occurring once; the ten biggest clones make up approximately 8%. Time point denoted: newly diagnosed GD, antithyroid drugs for less than 3 months. From RNA extracted from PBMCs, the TCR library was made. This clonotype was found many times. Its target is unknown. The CDR3 totals 13 residues. V was pared by 0 bases and J by 8 bases, with 7 bases between. Germline-derived CDR1 and CDR2 are SGHVS and FQNEAQ. The data also belong to a second study, concerning T cells in Graves' hyperthyroidism and ophthalmopathy. Per that study: Stable hyperthyroidism was told apart from ophthalmopathy by a model built on 13 V-J features.

This chain connects TRBV7-8 to TRBJ1-4; D possibly corresponds to TRBD1 (5 bases). The receptor was isolated from a woman in her thirties or forties with Graves disease. Sample: peripheral blood mononuclear cells (PBMCs), taken at new diagnosis, from a patient treated with antithyroid drugs. The CDR3 DNA is TGTGCCAGCAGCTTAGCCTGGGGGGAAAAACTGTTTTTT. Translating it yields CASSLAWGEKLFF.